The 24 T cell receptor beta chains given below trace back to one sample, sequenced in a study of PD-1 blockade in classical Hodgkin lymphoma. Time point: newly diagnosed, previously untreated cHL patient sample. Thawed PBMCs were the source of CD4+ T cells, purified by magnetic negative selection. Data came from immunoSEQ multiplex PCR; TCRdb stores just in-frame clones and leaves some out. The sample holds approximately 23,000 clones, roughly nine tenths seen once. Source material: CD4+ T cells from blood. These receptors were taken from a human donor with classical Hodgkin lymphoma.

This clone was detected a few times. The gene calls are TRBV21-1 and TRBJ1-5; TRBD1 is taken as the D call from the table, unchecked against the DNA. TRBV21-1 is recorded as a pseudogene. This CDR3 region has 15 residues. Here the CDR3 reads CASRKKGASNQPQHF. The CDR3 nucleotides are TGTGCCAGCAGAAAAAAGGGGGCTAGCAATCAGCCCCAGCATTTT.

The chain employs TRBV2 and TRBJ1-3; D unresolved. In germline, CDR1 is SNHLY, CDR2 FYNNEI. The CDR3 is 14 residues long. V lost 7 bases, J lost 2 bases, and 12 bases lay in between. The CDR3 DNA follows: TGTGCCAGCAAGCAGGAGAACGCTGGAAACACCATATATTTT. This gives the protein CASKQENAGNTIYF.

The CDR3 coding sequence is TGTGCCAGTAGTAACCAGGGGGCAGAAGAAGAGACCCAGTACTTC. Translated: CASSNQGAEEETQYF. The rearrangement uses TRBV19 and TRBJ2-5; TRBD1 aligns across 8 bases. With 4 bases clipped from V and 3 bases from J, the junction kept 7 bases outside the gene matches. The CDR3 is 15 amino acids. CDR1 LNHDA and CDR2 SQIVND come from the germline V gene (reference sequence).

The chain uses TRBV6-6 and TRBJ2-2, with TRBD2 matching 7 bases. V lost 6 bases, J lost 2 bases, and 9 bases stayed unmatched. This CDR3 contains 16 residues. Per germline, CDR1 MNHNY and CDR2 SVGAGI (reference sequence). The DNA for the CDR3 is TGTGCCAGCAGGAGCCGTAGCGGGCTAAACACCGGGGAGCTGTTTTTT. Protein sequence: CASRSRSGLNTGELFF.

The chain has TRBV27 and TRBJ1-1; D not certain. The CDR3 covers 17 residues. Germline V lookup: CDR1 MNHEY, CDR2 SMNVEV (reference sequence). V shed 1 base and J shed 1 base, with 16 bases lying between them. The CDR3 protein is CASSLYSEVSRNTEAFF. In nucleotides, the CDR3 is TGTGCCAGCAGTTTATATTCGGAAGTCTCTAGGAACACTGAAGCTTTCTTT.

V and J are TRBV5-1 and TRBJ1-1; D gene unclear. Per germline, CDR1 SGHRS and CDR2 YFSETQ. V shed 4 bases and J shed 0 bases, with 10 bases lying between them. The CDR3 consists of 14 residues. The CDR3 sequence: CASSLRRLNTEAFF. CDR3 nucleotide sequence: TGCGCCAGCAGCCTGCGGAGGCTGAACACTGAAGCTTTCTTT. Full variable domain (remainder filled in from reference TRBV5-1 and TRBJ1-1): KAGVTQTPRYLIKTRGQQVTLSCSPISGHRSVSWYQQTPGQGLQFLFEYFSETQRNKGNFPGRFSGRQFSNSRSEMNVSTLELGDSALYLCASSLRRLNTEAFFGQGTRLTVV.

V and J are TRBV5-1 and TRBJ2-7, with no clear D. Between the trimmed V and J ends, which lost 0 bases and 4 bases, there was a span of 11 bases. The germline CDR1 and CDR2 sequences are SGHRS and YFSETQ. The CDR3 runs 14 residues. Written as DNA, the CDR3 is TGCGCCAGCAGCTTGGCCAACTACATTTACGAGCAGTACTTC. Its protein is CASSLANYIYEQYF.

A single count supports this clone. J is TRBJ2-3 and V is TRBV7-2; 11 bases are shared with TRBD2. This CDR3 is 19 amino acids long. From germline, CDR1 is SGHTA and CDR2 FQGNSA. J gave up 4 bases and V 5 bases, and 17 bases lay outside the gene matches. The CDR3 region is CASSRPTIIAGGRPDTQYF. In nucleotides, the CDR3 is TGTGCCAGCAGCCGGCCTACCATCATAGCGGGGGGGCGTCCAGATACGCAGTATTTT.

V usage is TRBV4-2 and J usage is TRBJ1-3; D might be TRBD1 (5 bases). The CDR3 has 17 amino acids. Germline loops: CDR1 LGHNA, CDR2 YNFKEQ. V was shortened by 0 bases and J by 0 bases, with 12 bases between the two germline ends. This CDR3 is CASSQDPETVSGNTIYF. The CDR3 nucleotides read TGTGCCAGCAGCCAAGATCCTGAGACAGTCTCTGGAAACACCATATATTTT.

The CDR3 loop reads CASSLQRWGKNIQYF. The CDR3 nucleotides read TGTGCCAGCAGCCTACAGAGATGGGGCAAAAACATTCAGTACTTC. The chain carries TRBV13 and TRBJ2-4; D unresolved. This CDR3 is 15 amino acids long. V lost 5 bases and J lost 3, with 14 bases in between. Germline V gene sequence: CDR1 PRHDT, CDR2 FYEKMQ (reference sequence).

V gene TRBV6-1 combines with J gene TRBJ2-1; a weak D match, TRBD2 (5 bases). Germline CDR1 reads MNHNS; CDR2 reads SASEGT. The V end lost 2 bases, the J end lost 7 bases, and 18 bases lay between the germline ends. This CDR3 is built from 16 residues. CDR3 nucleotide sequence: TGTGCCAGCAGTGAAAGCGATCGGCTAGCATGGAATGAGCAGTTCTTC. It codes for CASSESDRLAWNEQFF.

The chain carries TRBV5-1 and TRBJ2-5; tentatively, D is TRBD1 (6 bases). In germline, CDR1 is SGHRS, CDR2 YFSETQ. The CDR3 runs 14 residues. Between the trimmed V and J ends, which lost 6 bases and 2 bases, there was a span of 14 bases. As DNA, the CDR3 is TGCGCCAGCACCCTTGTGCAGGGGCAAGAGACCCAGTACTTC. It specifies CASTLVQGQETQYF.

The chain uses TRBV6-1 and TRBJ1-1; 7 positions agree with TRBD1. CDR1 MNHNS and CDR2 SASEGT come from the germline V gene. V lost 4 bases to trimming and J lost 1 base; unmatched junction nucleotides: 6. This CDR3 region has 15 residues. CDR3 nucleotide sequence: TGTGCCAGCAGTGCGCGACAGGGAAGGAACACTGAAGCTTTCTTT. It codes for CASSARQGRNTEAFF.

This clone was observed a single time. The chain uses TRBV28 and TRBJ2-5; perhaps TRBD2 as D (5 bases). Germline V gene lookup returns CDR1 MDHEN and CDR2 SYDVKM. V shed 4 bases and J shed 2 bases, with 14 bases lying between them. The CDR3 runs 15 residues. The CDR3 DNA sequence: TGTGCCAGCAGTTCCTCGGACTGGAAGCAAGAGACCCAGTACTTC. This gives the protein CASSSSDWKQETQYF.

This clone was seen once. The chain uses TRBV9 and TRBJ2-3, with D tentatively TRBD2 (6 bases). The CDR3 runs 14 residues. From germline, CDR1 is SGDLS and CDR2 YYNGEE. V was shortened by 0 bases and J by 5 bases, with 10 bases between the two germline ends. CDR3 in amino acids: CASSVAGVIDTQYF. The CDR3, as DNA: TGTGCCAGCAGCGTAGCGGGAGTAATAGATACGCAGTATTTT. Full variable domain (remainder filled in from reference TRBV9 and TRBJ2-3): DSGVTQTPKHLITATGQRVTLRCSPRSGDLSVYWYQQSLDQGLQFLIQYYNGEERAKGNILERFSAQQFPDLHSELNLSSLELGDSALYFCASSVAGVIDTQYFGPGTRLTVL.

This sequence joins TRBV6-4 and TRBJ2-3; 8 bases align to TRBD1. CDR1 is MRHNA and CDR2 is SNTAGT in the germline V gene. The CDR3 runs to 16 residues. The trim removed 7 bases at V and 4 bases at J, leaving 13 bases unmatched. The DNA of the CDR3 is TGTGCCAGCACCCTCTCGGGACAGGAAGGGTCAGATACGCAGTATTTT. It specifies CASTLSGQEGSDTQYF.

The chain carries TRBV10-3 and TRBJ1-1; D might be TRBD1 (5 bases). Trimming stripped 6 bases from V and 0 bases from J, with 11 bases between. Germline CDR1 reads ENHRY; CDR2 reads SYGVKD. The CDR3 length is 14 residues. CDR3 DNA: TGTGCCATCAGCCCGGGGCCCCTGAACACTGAAGCTTTCTTT. Translating gives CAISPGPLNTEAFF.

The chain employs TRBV2 and TRBJ2-3, with 10 bases identical to TRBD2. Germline V CDR1 and CDR2: SNHLY, FYNNEI. CDR3 length: 14 amino acids. V trimming: 4 bases; J trimming: 4 bases; junction bases outside the gene matches: 2. CDR3 loop: CASSGTSGPDTQYF. CDR3 nucleotide sequence: TGTGCCAGCAGTGGGACTAGCGGACCAGATACGCAGTATTTT. The full variable domain, in which reference TRBV2 and TRBJ2-3 provide the parts outside the CDR3, is EPEVTQTPSHQVTQMGQEVILRCVPISNHLYFYWYRQILGQKVEFLVSFYNNEISEKSEIFDDQFSVERPDGSNFTLKIRSTKLEDSAMYFCASSGTSGPDTQYFGPGTRLTVL.

The V call is TRBV28, the J call TRBJ2-1, with a possible D match to TRBD1 (5 bases). CDR3 size: 17 residues. Germline V gene lookup returns CDR1 MDHEN and CDR2 SYDVKM. Trimming took off 2 bases at V and 0 bases at J, with 14 bases between the two ends. Written as DNA, the CDR3 is TGTGCCAGCAGTTTAGGCCCCAGGGAAAGCTCCTACAATGAGCAGTTCTTC. The encoded protein is CASSLGPRESSYNEQFF.

With respect to this clone: A junction end diverges from the germline sequence, so it may reflect a read error. The V call is TRBV7-7, the J call TRBJ2-2; D is possibly TRBD1 (5 bases). This CDR3 region has 14 residues. CDR1 is SSHAT and CDR2 is FNYEAQ in the germline V gene (reference sequence). The CDR3 nucleotides read TGTGCTAGCAGCACCAGTAGGGGCGCCGGGGAGCTGTTTTTT. The encoded protein is CASSTSRGAGELFF.

The CDR3 is CASSFVAGTSYNEQFF. CDR3 nucleotide sequence: TGTGCCAGCAGTTTCGTAGCGGGAACCTCCTACAATGAGCAGTTCTTC. This rearrangement joins TRBV27 to TRBJ2-1, with 8 bases lining up with TRBD2. The CDR3 consists of 16 residues. CDR1 MNHEY and CDR2 SMNVEV come from the germline V gene (reference sequence). The trim removed 3 bases at V and 0 bases at J, leaving 4 bases unmatched.

The CDR3 spells CASSFSGPSVYAFF. The CDR3 DNA follows: TGCGCCAGCAGCTTCTCCGGGCCCTCCGTTTATGCTTTCTTT. The V call is TRBV4-1, the J call TRBJ1-1; the D is unclear. The CDR3 extends over 14 amino acids. The germline gives CDR1 MGHRA, CDR2 YSYEKL. Trimming removed 5 bases at V and 11 bases at J, with 21 bases between.

The rearrangement uses TRBV19 and TRBJ1-6; 8 nucleotides line up with TRBD1. Trimming at V came to 4 bases and at J to 0 bases, leaving 11 bases not matched to a gene. This CDR3 is built from 19 residues. Germline assignment: CDR1 LNHDA and CDR2 SQIVND (reference sequence). The CDR3 spells CASSTGTGRLSSYNSPLHF. DNA for the CDR3: TGTGCCAGTAGTACCGGGACAGGCCGCCTGAGCTCCTATAATTCACCCCTCCACTTT.

The chain joins TRBV5-4 to TRBJ1-6, with D uncertain. Germline V gives CDR1 SGHNT, CDR2 YYREEE (reference sequence). The CDR3 extends over 14 amino acids. Trimming removed 4 bases at V and 10 bases at J, with 15 bases between. The CDR3 DNA sequence: TGTGCCAGCAGCCCACGGGGTAATGAGTCACCCCTCCACTTT. Encoded protein: CASSPRGNESPLHF.